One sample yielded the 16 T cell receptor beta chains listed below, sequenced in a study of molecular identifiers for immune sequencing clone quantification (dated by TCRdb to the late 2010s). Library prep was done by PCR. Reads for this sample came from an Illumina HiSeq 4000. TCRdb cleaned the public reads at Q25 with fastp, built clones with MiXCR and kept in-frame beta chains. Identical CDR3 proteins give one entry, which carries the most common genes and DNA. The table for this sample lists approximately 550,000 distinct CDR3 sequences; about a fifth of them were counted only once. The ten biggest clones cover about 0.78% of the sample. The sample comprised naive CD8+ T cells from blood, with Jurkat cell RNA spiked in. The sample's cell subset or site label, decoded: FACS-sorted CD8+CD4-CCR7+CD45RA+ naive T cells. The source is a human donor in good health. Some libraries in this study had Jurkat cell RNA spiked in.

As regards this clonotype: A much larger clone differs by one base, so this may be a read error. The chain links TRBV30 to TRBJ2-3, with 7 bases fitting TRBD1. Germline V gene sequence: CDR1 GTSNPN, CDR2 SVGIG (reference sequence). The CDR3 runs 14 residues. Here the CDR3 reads CAWSLGQSTDTRYF. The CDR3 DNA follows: TGTGCCTGGAGTTTGGGACAGAGCACAGATACGCGGTATTTT.

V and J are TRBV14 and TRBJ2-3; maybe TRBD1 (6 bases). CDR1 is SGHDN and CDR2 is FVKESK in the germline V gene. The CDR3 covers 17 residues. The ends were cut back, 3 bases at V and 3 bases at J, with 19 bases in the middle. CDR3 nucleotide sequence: TGTGCCAGCAGCCAGGTGTCAGGGGCATCCCCTACAGATACGCAGTATTTT. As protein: CASSQVSGASPTDTQYF. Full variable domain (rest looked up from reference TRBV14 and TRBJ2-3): EAGVTQFPSHSVIEKGQTVTLRCDPISGHDNLYWYRRVMGKEIKFLLHFVKESKQDESGMPNNRFLAERTGGTYSTLKVQPAELEDSGVYFCASSQVSGASPTDTQYFGPGTRLTVL.

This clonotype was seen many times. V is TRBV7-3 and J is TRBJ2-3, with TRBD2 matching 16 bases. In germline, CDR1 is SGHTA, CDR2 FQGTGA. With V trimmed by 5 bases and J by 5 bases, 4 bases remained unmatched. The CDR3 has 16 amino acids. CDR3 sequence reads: CASSPGTSGRGDTQYF. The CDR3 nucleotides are TGTGCCAGCAGCCCGGGGACTAGCGGGAGGGGAGATACGCAGTATTTT. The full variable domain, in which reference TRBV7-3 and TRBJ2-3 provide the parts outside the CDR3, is GAGVSQTPSNKVTEKGKYVELRCDPISGHTALYWYRQSLGQGPEFLIYFQGTGAADDSGLPNDRFFAVRPEGSVSTLKIQRTERGDSAVYLCASSPGTSGRGDTQYFGPGTRLTVL.

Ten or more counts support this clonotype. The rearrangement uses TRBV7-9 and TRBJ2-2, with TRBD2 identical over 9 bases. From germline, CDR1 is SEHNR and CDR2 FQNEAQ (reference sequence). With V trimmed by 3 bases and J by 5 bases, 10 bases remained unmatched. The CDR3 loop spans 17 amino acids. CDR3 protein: CASSLGRAGGSTGELFF. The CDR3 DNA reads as TGTGCCAGCAGCTTGGGCAGAGCGGGAGGCTCGACCGGGGAGCTGTTTTTT.

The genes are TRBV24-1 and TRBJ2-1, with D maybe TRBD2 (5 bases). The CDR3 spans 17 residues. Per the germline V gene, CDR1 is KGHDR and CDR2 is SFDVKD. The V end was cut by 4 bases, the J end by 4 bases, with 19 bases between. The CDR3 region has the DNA TGTGCCACCAGTGACCCCGGGCGGAGGCGAGGTTACAATGAGCAGTTCTTC. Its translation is CATSDPGRRRGYNEQFF.

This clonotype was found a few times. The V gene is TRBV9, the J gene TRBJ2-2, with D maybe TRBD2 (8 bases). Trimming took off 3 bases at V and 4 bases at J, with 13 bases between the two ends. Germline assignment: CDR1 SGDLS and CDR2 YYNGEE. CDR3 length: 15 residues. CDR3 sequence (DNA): TGTGCCAGCAGCGCGGGAGGGGGCTCCACCGGGGAGCTGTTTTTT. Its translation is CASSAGGGSTGELFF.

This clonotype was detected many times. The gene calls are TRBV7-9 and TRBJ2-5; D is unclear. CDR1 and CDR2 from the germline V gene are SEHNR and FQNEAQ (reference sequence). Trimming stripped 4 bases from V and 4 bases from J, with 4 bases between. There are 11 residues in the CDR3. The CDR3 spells CASSSLETQYF. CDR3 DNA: TGTGCCAGCAGCTCCTTAGAGACCCAGTACTTC. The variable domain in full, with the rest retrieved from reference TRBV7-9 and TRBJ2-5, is DTGVSQNPRHKITKRGQNVTFRCDPISEHNRLYWYRQTLGQGPEFLTYFQNEAQLEKSRLLSDRFSAERPKGSFSTLEIQRTEQGDSAMYLCASSSLETQYFGPGTRLLVL.

As DNA, the CDR3 is TGTGCCAGCAGCTTGACGAGGGGCCCCGGGGAGACCCAGTACTTC. Residues: CASSLTRGPGETQYF. The chain is built from TRBV5-5 and TRBJ2-5, with D possibly being TRBD1 or TRBD2 (5 bases each). The CDR3 runs to 15 residues. Germline loops: CDR1 SGHKS, CDR2 YYEKEE (reference sequence). Trimming pared 1 base from V and 5 bases from J, leaving 15 bases between.

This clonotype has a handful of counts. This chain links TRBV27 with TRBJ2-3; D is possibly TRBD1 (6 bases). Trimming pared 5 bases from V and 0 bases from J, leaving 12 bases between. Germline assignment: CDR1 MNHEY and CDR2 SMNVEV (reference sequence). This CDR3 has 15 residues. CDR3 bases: TGTGCCAGCAGTGCTTCGACAGGAAGCACAGATACGCAGTATTTT. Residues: CASSASTGSTDTQYF.

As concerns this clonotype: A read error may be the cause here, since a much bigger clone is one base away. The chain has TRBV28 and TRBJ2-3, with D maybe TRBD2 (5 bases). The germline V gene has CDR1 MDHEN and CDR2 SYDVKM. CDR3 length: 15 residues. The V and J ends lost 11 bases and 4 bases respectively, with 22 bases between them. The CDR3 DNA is TGTGCCGGGCCCGTCCCTCGGGGATCCGCAGATACGCAGTATTTT. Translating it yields CAGPVPRGSADTQYF.

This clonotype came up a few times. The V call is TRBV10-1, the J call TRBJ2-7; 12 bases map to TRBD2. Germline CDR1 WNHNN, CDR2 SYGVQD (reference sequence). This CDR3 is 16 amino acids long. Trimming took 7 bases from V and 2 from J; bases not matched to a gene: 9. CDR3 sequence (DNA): TGCGCCAGCACCCAGACTAGCGGGGGACCCACCTACGAGCAGTACTTC. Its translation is CASTQTSGGPTYEQYF.

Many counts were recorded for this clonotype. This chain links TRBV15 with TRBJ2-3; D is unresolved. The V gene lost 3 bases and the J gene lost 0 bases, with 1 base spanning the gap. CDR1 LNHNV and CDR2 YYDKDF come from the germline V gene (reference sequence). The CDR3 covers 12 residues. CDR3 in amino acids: CATSSSTDTQYF. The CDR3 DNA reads TGTGCCACCAGCAGCAGCACAGATACGCAGTATTTT.

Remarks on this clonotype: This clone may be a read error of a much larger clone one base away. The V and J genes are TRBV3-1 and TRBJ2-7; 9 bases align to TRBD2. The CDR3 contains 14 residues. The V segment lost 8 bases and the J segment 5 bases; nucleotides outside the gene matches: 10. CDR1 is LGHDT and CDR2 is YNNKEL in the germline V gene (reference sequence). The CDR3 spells CASRKAGGPHEQYF. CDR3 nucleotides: TGTGCCAGCCGGAAGGCGGGGGGGCCTCACGAGCAGTACTTC.

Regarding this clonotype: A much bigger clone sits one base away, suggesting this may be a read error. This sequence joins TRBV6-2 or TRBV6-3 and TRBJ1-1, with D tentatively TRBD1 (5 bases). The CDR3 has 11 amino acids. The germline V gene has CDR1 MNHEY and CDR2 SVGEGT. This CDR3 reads CASSFGGEALF. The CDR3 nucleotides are TGTGCCAGCAGTTTCGGAGGGGAAGCTCTCTTT.

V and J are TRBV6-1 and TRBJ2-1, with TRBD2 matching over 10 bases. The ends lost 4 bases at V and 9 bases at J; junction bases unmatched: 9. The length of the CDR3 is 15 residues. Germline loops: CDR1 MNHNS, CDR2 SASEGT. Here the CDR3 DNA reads TGTGCCAGCAGTGTACTAGCGGGAATTCCAACTGAGCAGTTCTTC. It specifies CASSVLAGIPTEQFF.

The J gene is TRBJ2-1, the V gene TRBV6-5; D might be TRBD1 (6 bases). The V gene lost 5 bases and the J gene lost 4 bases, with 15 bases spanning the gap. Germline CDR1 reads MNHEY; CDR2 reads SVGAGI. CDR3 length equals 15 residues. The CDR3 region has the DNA TGTGCCAGCAGTATACAGGGCCTCCTGTACAATGAGCAGTTCTTC. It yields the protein CASSIQGLLYNEQFF.